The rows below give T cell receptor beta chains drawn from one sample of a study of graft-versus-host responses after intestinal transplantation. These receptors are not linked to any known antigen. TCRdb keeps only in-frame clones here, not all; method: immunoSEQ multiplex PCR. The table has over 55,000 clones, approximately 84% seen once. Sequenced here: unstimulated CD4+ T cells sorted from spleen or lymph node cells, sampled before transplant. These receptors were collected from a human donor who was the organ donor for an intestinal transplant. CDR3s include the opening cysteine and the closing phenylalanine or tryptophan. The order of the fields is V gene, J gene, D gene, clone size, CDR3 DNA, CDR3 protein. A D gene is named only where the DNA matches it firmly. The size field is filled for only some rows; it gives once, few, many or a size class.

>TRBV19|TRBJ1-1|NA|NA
TGTGCCAGTAGTACGCAGGGGAGCACTGAAGCTTTCTTT
CASSTQGSTEAFF
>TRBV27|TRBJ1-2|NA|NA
NA
CASSFFGSTNYGYTF
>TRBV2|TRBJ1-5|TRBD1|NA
TGTGCCAGCAACATGGACAGGGGCCCTGGTCAGCCCCAGCATTTT
CASNMDRGPGQPQHF
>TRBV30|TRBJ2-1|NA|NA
TGTGCCTGGAGCCAGGAAAATGAGCAGTTCTTC
CAWSQENEQFF
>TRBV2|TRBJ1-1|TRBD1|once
TGTGCCAGCAGTGGAAGGACAGGGGGATATTTGAACACTGAAGCTTTCTTT
CASSGRTGGYLNTEAFF
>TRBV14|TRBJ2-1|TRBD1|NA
TGTGCCAGCAGCCCCAGACAGGGGTTCTACAATGAGCAGTTCTTC
CASSPRQGFYNEQFF
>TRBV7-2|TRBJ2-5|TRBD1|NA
TGTGCCAGCAGCTTAGAGGCGAACAGGGGGCAGGAGACCCAGTACTTC
CASSLEANRGQETQYF
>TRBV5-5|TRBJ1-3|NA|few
TGTGCCAGCAGGCTCGAGGCGGCGAACACCATATATTTT
CASRLEAANTIYF
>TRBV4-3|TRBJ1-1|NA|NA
TGCGCCAGCAGCCAAGATGGCCTGAACACTGAAGCTTTCTTT
CASSQDGLNTEAFF
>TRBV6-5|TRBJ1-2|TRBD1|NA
TGTGCCAGCAGTTACTCGACAGGGGCTGGGGGCTACACCTTC
CASSYSTGAGGYTF
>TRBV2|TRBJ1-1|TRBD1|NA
TGTGCCAGCAGAAAAAACAGGGGGCGCCCCGACACTGAAGCTTTCTTT
CASRKNRGRPDTEAFF
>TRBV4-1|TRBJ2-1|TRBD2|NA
TGCGCCAGCAGCCAGGCCCTAGCGGGGGGATACAATGAGCAGTTCTTC
CASSQALAGGYNEQFF
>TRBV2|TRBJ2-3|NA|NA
TGTGCCAGCAGTGAACTTTCAGGGATCTCAGATACGCAGTATTTT
CASSELSGISDTQYF
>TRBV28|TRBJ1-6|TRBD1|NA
TGTGCCAGCAGTGGACGACAGGGCAGAAATTCACCCCTCCACTTT
CASSGRQGRNSPLHF
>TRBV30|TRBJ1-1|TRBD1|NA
TGTGCCTGGAATAGGGGGCGTACTGAAGCTTTCTTT
CAWNRGRTEAFF
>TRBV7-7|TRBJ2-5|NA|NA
TGTGCTAGCAGCCTGGTTGGGGGGTCGAGAAAAGAGACCCAGTACTTC
CASSLVGGSRKETQYF
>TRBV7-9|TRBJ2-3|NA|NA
TGTGCCAGCAGCCTAACAGATACGCAGTATTTT
CASSLTDTQYF
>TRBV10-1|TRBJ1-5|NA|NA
TGCGCCCGGACCAGGGGATGGGATCAGCCCCAGCATTTT
CARTRGWDQPQHF
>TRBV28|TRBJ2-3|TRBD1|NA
TGTGCCAGCAGTTTTTGGACAGGGAGCACAGATACGCAGTATTTT
CASSFWTGSTDTQYF
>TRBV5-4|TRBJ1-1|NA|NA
TGTGCCAGCAGCTTGGACAGGTCGAACACTGAAGCTTTCTTT
CASSLDRSNTEAFF
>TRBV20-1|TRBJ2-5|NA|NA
TGCAGTGCCCTAGGGGGAGAGACCCAGTACTTC
CSALGGETQYF
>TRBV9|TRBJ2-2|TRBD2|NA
TGTGCCAGCAGCCCTGCCCCCCGGGGGGGCATCCTTCGGGAGCTGTTTTTT
CASSPAPRGGILRELFF
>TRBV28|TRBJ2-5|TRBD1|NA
TGTGCCAGCAGCCTGACAGGGGGCGGGGGCGGGACCCAGTACTTC
CASSLTGGGGGTQYF
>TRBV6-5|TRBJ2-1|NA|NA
TGTGCCAGCAGTTACAGGACTACCTACAATGAGCAGTTCTTC
CASSYRTTYNEQFF
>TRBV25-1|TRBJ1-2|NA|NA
TGTGCCAGCAGTGTCGACTTCTATGGCTACACCTTC
CASSVDFYGYTF
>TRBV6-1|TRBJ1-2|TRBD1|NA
TGTGCCAGCAGTGAAGCGTGGACAGGGGGCTATGGCTACACCTTC
CASSEAWTGGYGYTF
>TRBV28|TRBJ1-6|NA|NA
TGTGCCAGCAGTTCATTGGACAGCTCCTATAATTCACCCCTCCACTTT
CASSSLDSSYNSPLHF
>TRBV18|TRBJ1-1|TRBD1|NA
TGTGCCAGCTCACCCCCCGGGACAGGGAAGACTGAAGCTTTCTTT
CASSPPGTGKTEAFF
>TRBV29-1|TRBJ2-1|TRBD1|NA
TGCAGCGTTAACAGGGGGAACAATGAGCAGTTCTTC
CSVNRGNNEQFF
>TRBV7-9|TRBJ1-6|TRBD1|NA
TGTGCCAGCAGCTCAGGGGACAGACTCAATTCACCCCTCCACTTT
CASSSGDRLNSPLHF
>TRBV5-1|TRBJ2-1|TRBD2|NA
TGCGCCAGCAGCAACCTGGGGGGGTCTGAGCAGTTCTTC
CASSNLGGSEQFF
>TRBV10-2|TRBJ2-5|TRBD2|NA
TGCGCCAGCAGTGGGACTACCGGGAGGGCCCAGTACTTC
CASSGTTGRAQYF
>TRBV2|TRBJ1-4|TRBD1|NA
TGTGCCAGCAGTACGGACAGGGGAAGGGATGAAAAACTGTTTTTT
CASSTDRGRDEKLFF
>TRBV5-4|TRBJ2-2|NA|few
TGTGCCAGCAGCTCCCCCTCTAGTGTTGCCGGGGAGCTGTTTTTT
CASSSPSSVAGELFF
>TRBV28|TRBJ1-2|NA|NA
TGTGCCAGCAGTCCCCCCGGTAGGGGCTTGGGGGGCTACACCTTC
CASSPPGRGLGGYTF
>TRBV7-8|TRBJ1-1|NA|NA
TGTGCCAGCAGCTTAGGCCCAGGTGGTACTGAAGCTTTCTTT
CASSLGPGGTEAFF
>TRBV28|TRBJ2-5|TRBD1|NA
TGTGCCAGCAGTTTTGTAGGGACAGGGCGAGAAGAGACCCAGTACTTC
CASSFVGTGREETQYF
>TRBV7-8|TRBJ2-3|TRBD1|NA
TGTGCCAGCAGCGGGGACAGGGCGACGACAGATACGCAGTATTTT
CASSGDRATTDTQYF
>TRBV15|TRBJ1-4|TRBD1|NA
TGTGCCACCAGCGGACAGGGGGCCGCGGAAAAACTGTTTTTT
CATSGQGAAEKLFF